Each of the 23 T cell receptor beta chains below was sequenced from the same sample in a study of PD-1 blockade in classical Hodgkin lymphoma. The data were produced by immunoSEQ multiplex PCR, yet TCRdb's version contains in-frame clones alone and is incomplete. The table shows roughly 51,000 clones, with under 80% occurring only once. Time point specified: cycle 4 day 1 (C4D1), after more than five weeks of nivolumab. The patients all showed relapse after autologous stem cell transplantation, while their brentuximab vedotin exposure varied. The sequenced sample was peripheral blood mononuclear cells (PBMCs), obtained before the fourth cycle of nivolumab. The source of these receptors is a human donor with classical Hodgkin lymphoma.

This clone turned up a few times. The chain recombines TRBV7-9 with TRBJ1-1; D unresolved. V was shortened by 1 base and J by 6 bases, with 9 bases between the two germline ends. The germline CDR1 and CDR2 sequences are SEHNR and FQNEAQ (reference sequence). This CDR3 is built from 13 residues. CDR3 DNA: TGTGCCAGCAGCTTAGTAGAGGCGGCTGAAGCTTTCTTT. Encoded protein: CASSLVEAAEAFF.

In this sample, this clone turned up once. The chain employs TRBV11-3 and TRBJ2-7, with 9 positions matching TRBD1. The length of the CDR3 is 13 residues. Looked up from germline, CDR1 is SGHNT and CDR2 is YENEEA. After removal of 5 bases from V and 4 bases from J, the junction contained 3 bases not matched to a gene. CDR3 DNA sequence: TGTGCCAGCAGCGAGGGGACAGGGTACGAGCAGTACTTC. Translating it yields CASSEGTGYEQYF.

The DNA for the CDR3 is TGTGCCAGCAGCTTAATGGCAGATACGCAGTATTTT. Translation gives CASSLMADTQYF. This chain uses TRBV7-8 with TRBJ2-3; no firm D call. V lost 2 bases and J 4 bases, leaving 4 bases between the germline ends. CDR1 and CDR2 from the germline V gene are SGHVS and FQNEAQ. This CDR3 has 12 amino acids.

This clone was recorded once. In DNA, the CDR3 is TGCGCCAGCAGCCAAGAGGGGGCAGATACGCAGTATTTT. As protein: CASSQEGADTQYF. The V gene is TRBV4-1, the J gene TRBJ2-3, with D possibly being TRBD1 or TRBD2 (5 bases each). The CDR3 totals 13 residues. Germline CDR1 and CDR2: MGHRA and YSYEKL. Trimming took 0 bases from V and 4 from J, leaving 5 bases between them.

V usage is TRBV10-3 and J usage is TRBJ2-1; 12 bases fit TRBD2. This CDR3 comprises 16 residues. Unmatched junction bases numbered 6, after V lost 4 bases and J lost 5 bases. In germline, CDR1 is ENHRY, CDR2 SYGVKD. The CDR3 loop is CAISGTLAGGNNEQFF. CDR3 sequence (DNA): TGTGCCATCAGTGGGACTCTAGCGGGGGGGAACAATGAGCAGTTCTTC.

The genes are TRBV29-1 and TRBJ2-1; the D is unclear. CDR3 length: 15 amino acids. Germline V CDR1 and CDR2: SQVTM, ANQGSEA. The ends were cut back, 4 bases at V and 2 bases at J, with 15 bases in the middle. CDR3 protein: CSVARRANTYNEQFF. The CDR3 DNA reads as TGCAGCGTTGCGCGAAGAGCGAACACCTACAATGAGCAGTTCTTC.

Here the CDR3 reads CASRDQGGDYGYTF. Written as DNA, the CDR3 is TGTGCCAGCAGAGATCAGGGGGGGGACTATGGCTACACCTTC. This chain uses TRBV5-4 with TRBJ1-2, with 7 bases lining up with TRBD1. CDR3 length: 14 residues. Germline V CDR1 and CDR2: SGHNT, YYREEE (reference sequence). V gave up 5 bases and J gave up 3 bases; unmatched junction bases: 7. Full variable domain (rest looked up from reference TRBV5-4 and TRBJ1-2): ETGVTQSPTHLIKTRGQQVTLRCSSQSGHNTVSWYQQALGQGPQFIFQYYREEENGRGNFPPRFSGLQFPNYSSELNVNALELDDSALYLCASRDQGGDYGYTFGSGTRLTVV.

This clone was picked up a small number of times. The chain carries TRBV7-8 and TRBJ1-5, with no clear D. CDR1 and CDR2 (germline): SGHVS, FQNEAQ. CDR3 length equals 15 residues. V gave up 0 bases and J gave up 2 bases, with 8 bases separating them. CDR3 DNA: TGTGCCAGCAGCTTAGCATGGAGGGGCAATCAGCCCCAGCATTTT. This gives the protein CASSLAWRGNQPQHF.

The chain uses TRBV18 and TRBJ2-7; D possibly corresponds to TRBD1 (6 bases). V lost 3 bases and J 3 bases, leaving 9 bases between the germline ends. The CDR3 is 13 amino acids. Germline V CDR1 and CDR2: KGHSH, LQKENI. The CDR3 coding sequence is TGTGCCAGCTCACCGGGACAAGACTACGAGCAGTACTTC. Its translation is CASSPGQDYEQYF.

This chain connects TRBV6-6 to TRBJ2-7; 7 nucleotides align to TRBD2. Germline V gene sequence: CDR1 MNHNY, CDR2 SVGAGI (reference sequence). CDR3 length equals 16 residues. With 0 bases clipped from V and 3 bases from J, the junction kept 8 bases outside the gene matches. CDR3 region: CASSYSLLGRGYEQYF. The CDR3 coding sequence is TGTGCCAGCAGTTACTCCCTACTAGGGAGGGGCTACGAGCAGTACTTC.

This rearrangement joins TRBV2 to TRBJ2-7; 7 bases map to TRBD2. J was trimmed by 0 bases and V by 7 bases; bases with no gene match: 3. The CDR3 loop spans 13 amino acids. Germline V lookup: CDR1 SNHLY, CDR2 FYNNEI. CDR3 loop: CASNSGASYEQYF. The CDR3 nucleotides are TGTGCCAGCAACAGCGGGGCCTCCTACGAGCAGTACTTC.

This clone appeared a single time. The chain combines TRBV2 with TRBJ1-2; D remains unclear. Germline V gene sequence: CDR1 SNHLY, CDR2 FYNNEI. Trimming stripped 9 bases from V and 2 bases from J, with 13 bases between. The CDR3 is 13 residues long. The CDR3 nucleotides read TGTGCCAGGTACACGACGGGCAACTATGGCTACACCTTC. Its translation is CARYTTGNYGYTF.

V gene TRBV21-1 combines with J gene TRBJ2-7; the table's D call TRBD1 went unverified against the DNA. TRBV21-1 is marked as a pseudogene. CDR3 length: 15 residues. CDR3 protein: CASSNNDRTFYEQYF. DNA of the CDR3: TGTGCCAGCAGCAATAACGACAGGACTTTCTACGAGCAGTACTTC.

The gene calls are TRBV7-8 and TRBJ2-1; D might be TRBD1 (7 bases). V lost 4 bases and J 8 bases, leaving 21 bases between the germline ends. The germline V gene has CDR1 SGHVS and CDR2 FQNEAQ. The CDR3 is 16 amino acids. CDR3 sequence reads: CASSSSGGRQGDEQFF. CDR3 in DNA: TGTGCCAGCAGCTCGAGTGGTGGGAGGCAGGGGGATGAGCAGTTCTTC.

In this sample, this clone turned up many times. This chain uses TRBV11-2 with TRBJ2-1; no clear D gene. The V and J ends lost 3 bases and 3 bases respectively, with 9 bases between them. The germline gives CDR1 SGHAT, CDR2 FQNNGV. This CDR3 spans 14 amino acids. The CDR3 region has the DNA TGTGCCAGCAGCTTGATGACTGGCTACAATGAGCAGTTCTTC. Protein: CASSLMTGYNEQFF.

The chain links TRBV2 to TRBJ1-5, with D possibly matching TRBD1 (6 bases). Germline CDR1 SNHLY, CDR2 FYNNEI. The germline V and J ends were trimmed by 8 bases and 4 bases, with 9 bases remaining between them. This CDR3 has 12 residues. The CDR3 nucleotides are TGTGCCAGCCAGCAGGGGAATCAGCCCCAGCATTTT. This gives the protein CASQQGNQPQHF.

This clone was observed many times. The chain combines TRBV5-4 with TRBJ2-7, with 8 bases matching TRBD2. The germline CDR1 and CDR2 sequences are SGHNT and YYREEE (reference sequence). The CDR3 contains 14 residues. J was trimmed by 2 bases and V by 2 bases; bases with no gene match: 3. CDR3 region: CASSFGTRTYEQYF. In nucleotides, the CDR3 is TGTGCCAGCAGCTTCGGGACTAGGACCTACGAGCAGTACTTC.

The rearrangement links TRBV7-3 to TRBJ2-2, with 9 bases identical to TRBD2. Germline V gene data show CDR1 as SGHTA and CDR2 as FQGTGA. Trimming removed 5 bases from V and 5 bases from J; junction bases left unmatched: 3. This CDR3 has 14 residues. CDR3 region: CASSPSGATGELFF. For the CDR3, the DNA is TGTGCCAGCAGCCCTAGCGGGGCGACCGGGGAGCTGTTTTTT.

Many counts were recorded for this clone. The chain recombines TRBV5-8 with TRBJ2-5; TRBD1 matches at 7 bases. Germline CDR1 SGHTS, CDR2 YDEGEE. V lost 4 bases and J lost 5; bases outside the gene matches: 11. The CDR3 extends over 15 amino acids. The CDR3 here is CASSRGTALEETQYF. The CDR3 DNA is TGTGCCAGCAGCCGTGGGACAGCCCTGGAGGAGACCCAGTACTTC.

Here the CDR3 reads CASSTQMNTEAFF. The CDR3 DNA reads TGTGCCAGCAGTACACAGATGAACACTGAAGCTTTCTTT. The chain combines TRBV11-3 with TRBJ1-1; D ambiguous. Per the germline V gene, CDR1 is SGHNT and CDR2 is YENEEA. CDR3 length: 13 residues. The V and J ends lost 6 bases and 0 bases respectively, with 8 bases between them.

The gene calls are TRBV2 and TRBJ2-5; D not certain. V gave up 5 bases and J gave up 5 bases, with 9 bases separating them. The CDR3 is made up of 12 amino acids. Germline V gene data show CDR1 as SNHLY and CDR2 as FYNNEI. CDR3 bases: TGTGCCAGCAGTCAAAACCGGGAGACCCAGTACTTC. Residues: CASSQNRETQYF.

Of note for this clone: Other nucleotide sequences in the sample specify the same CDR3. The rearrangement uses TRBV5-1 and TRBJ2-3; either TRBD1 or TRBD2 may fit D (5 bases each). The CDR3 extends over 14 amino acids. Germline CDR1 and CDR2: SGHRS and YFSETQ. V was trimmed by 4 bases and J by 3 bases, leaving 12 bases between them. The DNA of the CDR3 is TGCGCCAGCAGCCGTACTAGGGGTACAGATACGCAGTATTTT. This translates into CASSRTRGTDTQYF.

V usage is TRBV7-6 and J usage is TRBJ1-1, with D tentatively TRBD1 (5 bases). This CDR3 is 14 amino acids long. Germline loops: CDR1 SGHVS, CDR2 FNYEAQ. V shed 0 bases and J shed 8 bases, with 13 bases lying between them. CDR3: CASSLAWGSSEAFF. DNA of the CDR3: TGTGCCAGCAGCTTAGCGTGGGGCAGCTCCGAAGCTTTCTTT.